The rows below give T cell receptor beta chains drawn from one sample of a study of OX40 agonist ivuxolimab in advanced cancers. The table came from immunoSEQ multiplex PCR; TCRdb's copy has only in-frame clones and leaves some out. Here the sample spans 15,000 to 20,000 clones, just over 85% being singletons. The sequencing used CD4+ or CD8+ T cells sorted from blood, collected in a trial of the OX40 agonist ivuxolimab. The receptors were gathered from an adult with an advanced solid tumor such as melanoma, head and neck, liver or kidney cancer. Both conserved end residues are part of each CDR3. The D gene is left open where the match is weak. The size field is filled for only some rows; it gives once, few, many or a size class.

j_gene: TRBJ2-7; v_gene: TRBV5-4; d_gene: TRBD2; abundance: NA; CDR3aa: CASSPSGRAFSEQYF; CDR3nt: TGTGCCAGCAGCCCTAGCGGGAGGGCTTTCAGCGAGCAGTACTTC
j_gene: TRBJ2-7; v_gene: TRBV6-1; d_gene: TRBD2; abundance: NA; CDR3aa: CASSELPGLAGGAYEQYF; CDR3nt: TGTGCCAGCAGTGAATTACCGGGACTAGCGGGAGGGGCCTACGAGCAGTACTTC
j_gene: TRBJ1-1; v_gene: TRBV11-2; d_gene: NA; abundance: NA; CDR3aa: CASSSTYTEAFF; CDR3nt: TGTGCCAGCAGCTCCACCTACACTGAAGCTTTCTTT
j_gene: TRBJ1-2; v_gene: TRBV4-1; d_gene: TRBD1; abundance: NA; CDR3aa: CASSQLEGAAYGYTF; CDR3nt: TGCGCCAGCAGCCAGCTTGAGGGGGCGGCCTATGGCTACACCTTC
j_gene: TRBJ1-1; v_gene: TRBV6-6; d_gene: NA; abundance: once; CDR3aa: CASKETVRNTEAFF; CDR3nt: TGTGCCAGCAAGGAGACAGTGAGAAACACTGAAGCTTTCTTT
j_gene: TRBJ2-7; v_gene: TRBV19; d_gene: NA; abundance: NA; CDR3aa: CASRQELSYEQYF; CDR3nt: TGTGCCAGCAGACAGGAGCTTTCCTACGAGCAGTACTTC
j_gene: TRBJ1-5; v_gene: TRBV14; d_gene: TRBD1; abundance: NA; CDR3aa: CASSRTGEQPQHF; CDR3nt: TGTGCCAGCAGCCGAACAGGGGAACAGCCCCAGCATTTT
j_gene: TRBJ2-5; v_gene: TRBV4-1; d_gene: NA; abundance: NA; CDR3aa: CASSQATGRLETQYF; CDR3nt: TGCGCCAGCAGCCAGGCGACAGGGAGGTTGGAGACCCAGTACTTC
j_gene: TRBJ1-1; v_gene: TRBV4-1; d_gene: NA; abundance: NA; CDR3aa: CASSQQVSTEAFF; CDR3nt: TGCGCCAGCAGCCAACAAGTCTCCACTGAAGCTTTCTTT
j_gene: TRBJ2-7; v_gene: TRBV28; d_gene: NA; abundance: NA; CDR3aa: CASSLESYEQYF; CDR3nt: TGTGCCAGCAGTTTAGAGTCCTACGAGCAGTACTTC
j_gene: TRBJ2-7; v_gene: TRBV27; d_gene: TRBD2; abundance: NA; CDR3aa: CASSLTSGSLYEQYF; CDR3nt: TGTGCCAGCAGTCTGACTAGCGGGAGCCTCTACGAGCAGTACTTC
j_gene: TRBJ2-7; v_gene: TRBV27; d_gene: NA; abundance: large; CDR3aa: CASTPGGSMGEQYF; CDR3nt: TGTGCCAGCACCCCCGGGGGCTCCATGGGGGAGCAGTACTTC
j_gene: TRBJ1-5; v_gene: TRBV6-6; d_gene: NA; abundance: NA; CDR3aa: CASRERQGNQPQHF; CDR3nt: TGTGCCAGCAGAGAAAGGCAGGGCAATCAGCCCCAGCATTTT
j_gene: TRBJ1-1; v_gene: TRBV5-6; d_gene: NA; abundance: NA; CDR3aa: CASSLVGSPEAFF; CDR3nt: TGTGCCAGCAGCTTGGTCGGTAGCCCTGAAGCTTTCTTT
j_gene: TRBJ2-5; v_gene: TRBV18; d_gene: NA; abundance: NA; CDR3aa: CASSPAHLETQYF; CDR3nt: TGTGCCAGCTCACCCGCCCACCTCGAGACCCAGTACTTC
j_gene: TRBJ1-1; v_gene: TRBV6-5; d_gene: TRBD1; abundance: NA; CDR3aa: CASSYSPGQGARGAFF; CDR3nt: TGTGCCAGCAGTTACTCTCCGGGACAGGGGGCGCGAGGGGCTTTCTTT
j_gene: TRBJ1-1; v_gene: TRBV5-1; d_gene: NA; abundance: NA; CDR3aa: CASSLGEGREAFF; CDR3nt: TGCGCCAGCAGCTTGGGAGAAGGGAGAGAAGCTTTCTTT
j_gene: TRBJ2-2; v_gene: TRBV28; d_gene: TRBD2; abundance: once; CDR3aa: CASSFRLAGGTGELFF; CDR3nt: TGTGCCAGCAGTTTCCGTCTAGCGGGGGGTACCGGGGAGCTGTTTTTT
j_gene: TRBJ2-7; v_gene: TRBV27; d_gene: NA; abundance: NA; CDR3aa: CASRRLQVYEQYF; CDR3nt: TGTGCCAGCAGACGACTGCAGGTGTACGAGCAGTACTTC
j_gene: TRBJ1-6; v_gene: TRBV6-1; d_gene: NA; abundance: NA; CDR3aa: CASSRYEQGGSPLHF; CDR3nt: TGTGCCAGCAGTCGGTATGAACAGGGCGGGTCACCCCTCCACTTT
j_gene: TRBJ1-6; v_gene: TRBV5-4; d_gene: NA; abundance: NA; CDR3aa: CASSHSGSWAEPLHF; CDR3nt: TGTGCCAGCAGCCACAGTGGCTCTTGGGCAGAACCCCTCCACTTT
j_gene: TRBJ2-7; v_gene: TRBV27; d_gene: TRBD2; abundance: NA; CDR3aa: CASSPGLEYYEQYF; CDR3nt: TGTGCCAGCAGCCCGGGACTAGAATACTACGAGCAGTACTTC
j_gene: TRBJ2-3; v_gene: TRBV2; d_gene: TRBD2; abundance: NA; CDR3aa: CASKETSGRADTQYF; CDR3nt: TGTGCCAGCAAAGAGACTAGCGGGAGGGCAGATACGCAGTATTTT
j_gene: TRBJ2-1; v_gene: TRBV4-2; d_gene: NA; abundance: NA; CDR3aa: CASSPRLERESYNEQFF; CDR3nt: TGTGCCAGCAGCCCCCGGTTGGAGAGGGAGTCCTACAATGAGCAGTTCTTC
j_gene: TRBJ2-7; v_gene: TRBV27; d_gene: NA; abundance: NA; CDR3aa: CASSYRARSYEQYF; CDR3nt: TGTGCCAGCAGTTACAGGGCTCGCTCCTACGAGCAGTACTTC
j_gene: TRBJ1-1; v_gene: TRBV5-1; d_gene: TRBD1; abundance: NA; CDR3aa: CASSYLGQGINTEAFF; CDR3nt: TGCGCCAGCAGCTACTTAGGACAGGGGATTAACACTGAAGCTTTCTTT